This TCR beta chain was observed in a study of shared clonotypes between healthy human individuals. Some clones are missing from TCRdb's copy, which holds only in-frame ones; the method was immunoSEQ multiplex PCR. The table records millions of clones, approximately 95% of them present only once. Adults of Caucasian background living in Nashville, Tennessee made up all donors. The ends lost 4 bases at V and 9 bases at J; junction bases unmatched: 4. Germline loops: CDR1 SGDLS, CDR2 YYNGEE. The CDR3 has 12 residues. Specimen: naive CD4+ T cells from PBMCs. The subset denotes: CD45RA+ positively selected. The origin of this receptor is a man younger than 30 in good health. Some clones in this sample may be carry-over from other donors' samples. The chain recombines TRBV9 with TRBJ1-5; TRBD1 matches at 7 bases. The CDR3 spells CASSQGGRPQHF. In DNA form, the CDR3 reads TGTGCCAGCAGCCAGGGGGGGCGGCCCCAGCATTTT.